The clone carrying this T cell receptor (beta chain) was recorded a few times. Trimming stripped 0 bases from V and 3 bases from J, with 12 bases between. Germline CDR1 LGHNA, CDR2 YSLEER. This CDR3 is 15 amino acids long. The sample is drawn from a study of blood T cell repertoires in COVID-19. Authors' methods: Nucleated cell number was recorded as an estimate derived from reference gene primer amplification. The data were produced by immunoSEQ multiplex PCR, yet TCRdb's version contains in-frame clones alone and is incomplete. The V and J calls and the clone size are those of that table, but D and trimming were determined from the DNA. The sample holds approximately 100,000 clones; about 86% are singletons and the top ten take 3.3%.

This chain links TRBV4-3 with TRBJ2-7; possible D gene TRBD1, 5 bases. The sequence came from a woman of 80 years or more with active or convalescent COVID-19. The sequenced material came from peripheral blood. DNA for the CDR3: TGCGCCAGCAGCCAAGAGTCAGGGATCTACTACGAGCAGTACTTC. Translation gives CASSQESGIYYEQYF.